The source of this TCR beta chain is a study of T-cell reconstitution after alpha-beta-depleted transplantation in children. The study's findings and limits: T cells produced anew were the main source of T-cell counts and diversity one year after transplant. In patients about two months after transplant, alpha-beta T cells reportedly arose from several hundred expanded graft clones.

TCRbeta library construction was performed incorporating unique molecular identifiers. MiXCR, run by TCRdb on the PCR reads, gives a single entry per CDR3 protein. The sample includes 200,000 to 250,000 distinct CDR3 sequences, around 7.8% of them seen just once. The table lists this clonotype with many counts. What it binds is not known. CDR3 length equals 17 residues. CDR1 and CDR2 (germline): MGHDK, SYGVNS. The ends were cut back, 6 bases at V and 1 base at J, with 16 bases in the middle. The V call is TRBV25-1, the J call TRBJ1-6; tentatively, D is TRBD1 (6 bases). This specimen was PBMCs, mostly from graft donor cells, taken 180 days after TCRalphabeta/CD19-depleted stem cell transplant. This receptor was identified in a male patient younger than 18 who had a stem cell transplant for acute lymphoblastic leukemia, so the T cells may come from the graft donor. CDR3 nucleotide sequence: TGTGCCAGCAGGCGGGGGCAGGGAGGATCCTATAATTCACCCCTCCACTTT. Translated: CASRRGQGGSYNSPLHF.